One and the same sample provided the 9 T cell receptor beta chains below, sequenced in a study of cytomegalovirus exposure and HLA in healthy donors. Primers included in the PCR were 60 Vbeta and 13 Jbeta primers. The method was immunoSEQ multiplex PCR; TCRdb's version includes in-frame clones alone and lacks a portion of them. The sample holds some 140,000 clones, about 85% seen once. Sequenced: PBMCs. These receptors came from a female donor in good health and CMV-seronegative.

The gene calls are TRBV6-1 and TRBJ1-2; TRBD1 matches at 7 bases. CDR1 MNHNS and CDR2 SASEGT come from the germline V gene. This CDR3 contains 14 residues. V trimming: 5 bases; J trimming: 4 bases; junction bases outside the gene matches: 7. In nucleotides, the CDR3 is TGTGCCAGCAGTCCGGGACAGACAGTCTATGGCTACACCTTC. This sequence encodes CASSPGQTVYGYTF.

The chain links TRBV30 to TRBJ2-3; possibly TRBD2 for D (6 bases). CDR3 length: 14 residues. The germline V gene has CDR1 GTSNPN and CDR2 SVGIG (reference sequence). Trimming removed 3 bases at V and 2 bases at J, with 12 bases between. The CDR3 DNA reads TGTGCCTGGAGCGCCAGCGGGCACACAGATACGCAGTATTTT. It specifies CAWSASGHTDTQYF.

The V and J genes are TRBV7-2 and TRBJ2-1; 10 positions match TRBD2. The ends lost 2 bases at V and 9 bases at J; junction bases unmatched: 13. This CDR3 comprises 17 residues. Germline V gene lookup returns CDR1 SGHTA and CDR2 FQGNSA. CDR3 nucleotide sequence: TGTGCCAGCAGCTTATCGGTAGCGGGGGGCCGGGTGAGTGAGCAGTTCTTC. It codes for CASSLSVAGGRVSEQFF.

The chain links TRBV6-6 to TRBJ1-5; D might be TRBD1 (5 bases). The germline V gene has CDR1 MNHNY and CDR2 SVGAGI (reference sequence). This CDR3 spans 13 amino acids. Trimming shortened V by 2 bases and J by 11 bases, and 13 bases separated the two germline ends. CDR3 amino acids: CASSYEQVWAQHF. In DNA form, the CDR3 reads TGTGCCAGCAGTTACGAACAGGTGTGGGCCCAGCATTTT.

This chain uses TRBV5-1 with TRBJ2-4; 7 bases are a match to TRBD1. Germline loops: CDR1 SGHRS, CDR2 YFSETQ. CDR3 length: 12 amino acids. Trimming at V came to 4 bases and at J to 15 bases, leaving 10 bases not matched to a gene. CDR3 amino acids: CASSQLGGRGYF. The CDR3 DNA reads as TGCGCCAGCAGCCAGCTAGGGGGCCGCGGGTACTTC.

The V and J genes are TRBV5-1 and TRBJ1-4; D perhaps matches TRBD1 (6 bases). Trimming pared 4 bases from V and 8 bases from J, leaving 18 bases between. Germline-derived CDR1 and CDR2 are SGHRS and YFSETQ. This CDR3 region has 15 residues. CDR3 region: CASSPGAVEGEKLFF. The CDR3 nucleotides are TGCGCCAGCAGCCCAGGGGCGGTAGAAGGGGAAAAACTGTTTTTT.

The V call is TRBV5-4, the J call TRBJ2-3; D is possibly TRBD2 (5 bases). This CDR3 region has 17 residues. Germline V gene data show CDR1 as SGHNT and CDR2 as YYREEE (reference sequence). Trimming removed 3 bases at V and 3 bases at J, with 20 bases between. The CDR3 nucleotides read TGTGCCAGCAGCTCTGGGAGAGACCCAAGCTATACAGATACGCAGTATTTT. It is translated as CASSSGRDPSYTDTQYF.

The chain couples TRBV5-1 to TRBJ2-2; TRBD2 agrees at 12 bases. V lost 3 bases to trimming and J lost 6 bases; unmatched junction nucleotides: 6. Germline CDR1 SGHRS, CDR2 YFSETQ. There are 16 residues in the CDR3. The CDR3: CASSSSLAGGSGELFF. Here the CDR3 DNA reads TGCGCCAGCAGCTCTTCACTAGCGGGGGGTTCCGGGGAGCTGTTTTTT.

This clone has only one observation. The rearrangement joins TRBV7-2 to TRBJ2-3, with 9 bases that match TRBD1. The junction had 5 bases not matched to a gene; V was cut back by 6 bases and J by 4 bases. The CDR3 is 14 amino acids. Looked up from germline, CDR1 is SGHTA and CDR2 is FQGNSA. The CDR3 reads CASSLGQGPDTQYF. The CDR3 nucleotides read TGTGCCAGCAGTTTGGGACAGGGCCCAGATACGCAGTATTTT.